The 30 T cell receptor beta chains reported below all come from one sample, sequenced in a study of blood T cell repertoires in COVID-19. Assay used: immunoSEQ multiplex PCR; TCRdb lists only in-frame clones, some missing. This sample has more than 300,000 clones, with around 91% found just once. Material: peripheral blood. These receptors originate from a woman aged 40-49 years with COVID-19, enrolled during active disease.

The CDR3 nucleotides are TGTGCCAGCAGTTTAGTTGCGCAGACCCAGTACTTC. Amino acids: CASSLVAQTQYF. The gene calls are TRBV12-3 or TRBV12-4 and TRBJ2-5; D gene unclear. The CDR3 contains 12 residues. The germline V and J ends were trimmed by 1 base and 6 bases, with 6 bases remaining between them.

V is TRBV7-2 and J is TRBJ2-5; 8 nucleotides line up with TRBD1. Per germline, CDR1 SGHTA and CDR2 FQGNSA. The CDR3 sequence is 19 residues long. V lost 2 bases to trimming and J lost 7 bases; unmatched junction nucleotides: 21. The CDR3 protein is CASSLSRDRTLAAVGTQYF. CDR3 bases: TGTGCCAGCAGCTTATCCCGGGACAGGACTCTTGCAGCTGTTGGGACCCAGTACTTC. The complete variable domain, with remaining parts taken from reference TRBV7-2 and TRBJ2-5, reads GAGVSQSPSNKVTEKGKDVELRCDPISGHTALYWYRQSLGQGLEFLIYFQGNSAPDKSGLPSDRFSAERTGGSVSTLTIQRTQQEDSAVYLCASSLSRDRTLAAVGTQYFGPGTRLLVL.

This clone was seen just once. V usage is TRBV6-2 or TRBV6-3 and J usage is TRBJ2-6; TRBD1 agrees at 7 bases. This CDR3 spans 21 amino acids. Germline values: CDR1 MNHEY, CDR2 SVGEGT. Losses at the gene ends were 2 bases for V and 2 bases for J; bases not matched to a gene: 18. CDR3 sequence: CASSYNPDRDQPFTGANVLTF. The DNA for the CDR3 is TGTGCCAGCAGTTACAACCCCGACAGGGACCAACCTTTCACTGGGGCCAACGTCCTGACTTTC.

The DNA for the CDR3 is TGTGCCAGCAGCTGGGGCGGATCTGGGGCCAACGTCCTGACTTTC. Translation: CASSWGGSGANVLTF. The rearrangement links TRBV5-5 to TRBJ2-6; a weak D match, TRBD1 (5 bases). The V and J ends lost 3 bases and 1 base respectively, with 8 bases between them. Germline CDR1 is SGHKS and CDR2 is YYEKEE (reference sequence). The CDR3 sequence is 15 residues long.

This chain links TRBV7-3 with TRBJ2-1; 8 nucleotides match TRBD1. The CDR3 contains 13 residues. Per the germline V gene, CDR1 is SGHTA and CDR2 is FQGTGA. V dropped 5 bases and J dropped 9; count of bases not matched to a gene: 6. CDR3 region: CASSQVTGGEQFF. CDR3 nucleotides: TGTGCCAGCAGCCAAGTCACAGGGGGTGAGCAGTTCTTC.

The rearrangement uses TRBV4-1 and TRBJ2-5; D not resolved. CDR1 is MGHRA, CDR2 YSYEKL, per germline. V was pared by 5 bases and J by 2 bases, with 15 bases between. This CDR3 has 15 amino acids. CDR3 sequence reads: CASSNSPTSQETQYF. In DNA form, the CDR3 reads TGCGCCAGCAGCAACAGCCCTACCTCACAAGAGACCCAGTACTTC.

This sequence joins TRBV2 and TRBJ2-7; maybe TRBD1 (5 bases). CDR3 size: 15 residues. Trimming removed 0 bases from V and 6 bases from J, with 15 bases in between. Germline assignment: CDR1 SNHLY and CDR2 FYNNEI. The chain's CDR3 is CASSEALQGFGEQYF. CDR3 nucleotides: TGTGCCAGCAGTGAAGCGCTTCAGGGTTTCGGCGAGCAGTACTTC.

The V and J genes are TRBV7-3 and TRBJ2-1; D unclear. Germline assignment: CDR1 SGHTA and CDR2 FQGTGA. The CDR3 spans 12 residues. Trimming left V 6 bases short and J 8 bases short, with 11 bases between. CDR3: CASRSQSDEQFF. The CDR3 region has the DNA TGTGCCAGCAGGTCCCAGAGCGATGAGCAGTTCTTC. The full variable domain, its missing parts supplied by reference TRBV7-3 and TRBJ2-1, is GAGVSQTPSNKVTEKGKYVELRCDPISGHTALYWYRQSLGQGPEFLIYFQGTGAADDSGLPNDRFFAVRPEGSVSTLKIQRTERGDSAVYLCASRSQSDEQFFGPGTRLTVL.

The CDR3 is CATSRGRMGGSGPQHF. The CDR3 DNA is TGTGCCACCAGCAGAGGCCGGATGGGAGGGTCCGGGCCCCAGCATTTT. The chain employs TRBV15 and TRBJ1-5, with D hard to call. Trimming left V 1 base short and J 9 bases short, with 19 bases between. Germline CDR1 LNHNV, CDR2 YYDKDF (reference sequence). The CDR3 length is 16 residues.

In DNA form, the CDR3 reads TGTGCCAGCAGCTCTAGGGGGGGATACGAGCAGTACTTC. It yields the protein CASSSRGGYEQYF. The chain uses TRBV5-4 and TRBJ2-7, with TRBD2 as a possible D gene (7 bases). Trimming cost V 3 bases and J 4 bases, with 11 bases left between them. The CDR3 spans 13 residues. Per the germline V gene, CDR1 is SGHNT and CDR2 is YYREEE (reference sequence).

The chain links TRBV5-1 to TRBJ2-5, with D possibly being TRBD2 (6 bases). The CDR3 sequence is 16 residues long. The ends were cut back, 4 bases at V and 0 bases at J, with 16 bases in the middle. Looked up from germline, CDR1 is SGHRS and CDR2 is YFSETQ. The CDR3 region is CASSPAGGGYQETQYF. The CDR3 DNA reads TGCGCCAGCAGCCCAGCCGGGGGTGGGTACCAAGAGACCCAGTACTTC.

The CDR3 spells CASVAGSTDTQYF. As DNA, the CDR3 is TGTGCCAGCGTTGCGGGATCGACTGATACGCAGTATTTT. The rearrangement links TRBV6-6 to TRBJ2-3; weak D call: TRBD2 (6 bases). Per germline, CDR1 MNHNY and CDR2 SVGAGI (reference sequence). Trimming cost V 8 bases and J 6 bases, with 15 bases left between them. The CDR3 has 13 residues.

This chain joins TRBV6-2 or TRBV6-3 and TRBJ2-7; 10 positions match TRBD2. Germline lookup yields CDR1 MNHEY and CDR2 SVGEGT. The CDR3 loop spans 17 amino acids. The ends lost 4 bases at V and 2 bases at J; junction bases unmatched: 11. The CDR3 loop reads CASSSTYTSGVTYEQYF. CDR3 sequence (DNA): TGTGCCAGCAGTTCTACCTATACTAGCGGGGTTACCTACGAGCAGTACTTC.

This clone was detected a few times. The rearrangement links TRBV15 to TRBJ2-3; 7 bases fit TRBD2. Losses at the gene ends were 0 bases for V and 0 bases for J; bases not matched to a gene: 3. This CDR3 contains 16 residues. The germline V gene has CDR1 LNHNV and CDR2 YYDKDF (reference sequence). The CDR3 loop reads CATSRDSGGSTDTQYF. As DNA, the CDR3 is TGTGCCACCAGCAGAGATTCCGGGGGGAGCACAGATACGCAGTATTTT.

CDR3 DNA sequence: TGTGCCAGCAGTTACTACACTAAGAGCTCCTACAATGAGCAGTTCTTC. The encoded protein is CASSYYTKSSYNEQFF. The rearrangement uses TRBV6-5 and TRBJ2-1, with D unresolved. Per germline, CDR1 MNHEY and CDR2 SVGAGI. The V and J ends lost 1 base and 0 bases respectively, with 10 bases between them. This CDR3 has 16 residues.

In DNA, the CDR3 is TGTGCCAGCTCACCACCGCAGGATCAGTCCTACGAGCAGTACTTC. It codes for CASSPPQDQSYEQYF. V gene TRBV18 combines with J gene TRBJ2-7; D not resolved. V shed 0 bases and J shed 1 base, with 10 bases lying between them. The CDR3 is 15 residues long. Germline assignment: CDR1 KGHSH and CDR2 LQKENI.

This chain uses TRBV7-9 with TRBJ2-7, with 7 bases fitting TRBD1. The V segment lost 5 bases and the J segment 2 bases; nucleotides outside the gene matches: 9. The CDR3 has 15 amino acids. CDR1 is SEHNR, CDR2 FQNEAQ, per germline (reference sequence). CDR3 loop: CASSPLAGGPYEQYF. The DNA for the CDR3 is TGTGCCAGCAGCCCACTGGCAGGGGGTCCCTACGAGCAGTACTTC.

The CDR3 loop is CASSLGMGDNEQYF. CDR3 bases: TGTGCCAGCAGCTTAGGGATGGGGGACAACGAGCAGTACTTC. The genes are TRBV11-2 and TRBJ2-7; possibly TRBD1 for D (6 bases). CDR1 is SGHAT and CDR2 is FQNNGV in the germline V gene. The CDR3 spans 14 residues. Trimming took off 1 base at V and 5 bases at J, with 12 bases between the two ends.

The chain carries TRBV9 and TRBJ1-1; D remains unclear. The length of the CDR3 is 14 residues. Germline V gives CDR1 SGDLS, CDR2 YYNGEE. The V gene lost 0 bases and the J gene lost 1 base, with 7 bases spanning the gap. This CDR3 reads CASSVGAANTEAFF. The CDR3 nucleotides read TGTGCCAGCAGCGTAGGGGCCGCGAACACTGAAGCTTTCTTT.

The rearrangement links TRBV9 to TRBJ2-5; 8 bases fit TRBD2. Looked up from germline, CDR1 is SGDLS and CDR2 is YYNGEE. With V trimmed by 4 bases and J by 4 bases, 6 bases remained unmatched. There are 14 residues in the CDR3. The CDR3 is CASSSRGGRETQYF. In DNA form, the CDR3 reads TGTGCCAGCAGCTCCCGCGGGGGGCGAGAGACCCAGTACTTC.

This clone was found once. The J gene is TRBJ2-1, the V gene TRBV5-1, with 16 positions matching TRBD2. Germline V lookup: CDR1 SGHRS, CDR2 YFSETQ. The V and J ends lost 4 bases and 6 bases, in that order; junction bases with no gene match: 7. The CDR3 contains 17 residues. The chain's CDR3 is CASSGGTSGRAVNEQFF. CDR3 nucleotides: TGCGCCAGCAGCGGCGGGACTAGCGGGAGGGCCGTCAATGAGCAGTTCTTC. Supplemented by reference TRBV5-1 and TRBJ2-1, the full variable domain reads KAGVTQTPRYLIKTRGQQVTLSCSPISGHRSVSWYQQTPGQGLQFLFEYFSETQRNKGNFPGRFSGRQFSNSRSEMNVSTLELGDSALYLCASSGGTSGRAVNEQFFGPGTRLTVL.

In its sample, this clone was seen a few times. The chain employs TRBV11-2 and TRBJ1-6; D possibly corresponds to TRBD1 (5 bases). Trimming shortened V by 5 bases and J by 9 bases, and 11 bases separated the two germline ends. Per germline, CDR1 SGHAT and CDR2 FQNNGV. The CDR3 spans 13 residues. For the CDR3, the DNA is TGTGCCAGCAGCGCAGTGGGGGGTTCACCCCTCCACTTT. Its translation: CASSAVGGSPLHF. The whole variable domain, remainder taken from reference TRBV11-2 and TRBJ1-6, is EAGVAQSPRYKIIEKRQSVAFWCNPISGHATLYWYQQILGQGPKLLIQFQNNGVVDDSQLPKDRFSAERLKGVDSTLKIQPAKLEDSAVYLCASSAVGGSPLHFGNGTRLTVT.

The chain has TRBV27 and TRBJ1-2, with TRBD1 identical over 8 bases. Germline lookup yields CDR1 MNHEY and CDR2 SMNVEV (reference sequence). The trim removed 4 bases at V and 5 bases at J, leaving 3 bases unmatched. CDR3 size: 13 residues. The CDR3 sequence is CASSWDRFYGYTF. As DNA, the CDR3 is TGTGCCAGCAGTTGGGACAGGTTTTATGGCTACACCTTC.

The CDR3 DNA reads as TGTGCCAGCAGCGCTAGACAGGGTCGGACAGATACGCAGTATTTT. This sequence encodes CASSARQGRTDTQYF. The rearrangement links TRBV7-9 to TRBJ2-3; 7 positions match TRBD1. Germline V gene data show CDR1 as SEHNR and CDR2 as FQNEAQ (reference sequence). There are 15 residues in the CDR3. Trimming took 5 bases from V and 3 from J; bases not matched to a gene: 8.

CDR3 residues: CASSLLGPGTGGNSPLHF. CDR3 nucleotide sequence: TGTGCCAGCAGTTTACTCGGACCCGGCACAGGGGGCAACTCACCCCTCCACTTT. This chain uses TRBV27 with TRBJ1-6, with 9 bases identical to TRBD1. V shed 2 bases and J 10 bases; nucleotides not matched to a gene: 15. CDR3 size: 18 residues. CDR1 and CDR2 (germline): MNHEY, SMNVEV (reference sequence).

This chain uses TRBV7-4 with TRBJ2-1, with 10 bases lining up with TRBD1. The V and J ends lost 5 bases and 10 bases, in that order; junction bases with no gene match: 11. In germline, CDR1 is SGHVT, CDR2 SQSDAQ. This CDR3 contains 15 residues. The CDR3 loop reads CASSHGQGVSGEQFF. CDR3 sequence (DNA): TGTGCCAGCAGCCACGGACAGGGGGTATCGGGAGAGCAGTTCTTC.

The chain combines TRBV5-1 with TRBJ2-5; D is possibly TRBD1 (5 bases). V lost 0 bases and J 5 bases, leaving 11 bases between the germline ends. In germline, CDR1 is SGHRS, CDR2 YFSETQ. The CDR3 totals 14 residues. The CDR3 nucleotides are TGCGCCAGCAGCTTGGCCCCCAGGGCGGAGACCCAGTACTTC. This gives the protein CASSLAPRAETQYF.

The chain joins TRBV10-1 to TRBJ2-3; 8 bases map to TRBD1. Germline values: CDR1 WNHNN, CDR2 SYGVQD (reference sequence). The CDR3 spans 16 residues. Unmatched junction bases numbered 15, after V lost 8 bases and J lost 5 bases. Written as DNA, the CDR3 is TGCGCCAGCCCCCGGGTGGACAGGGAGCGTCTAGATACGCAGTATTTT. It codes for CASPRVDRERLDTQYF.

Here the CDR3 DNA reads TGTGCCAGCAGTTTGCGAGGGAGCGAGCAGTACTTC. It codes for CASSLRGSEQYF. V usage is TRBV27 and J usage is TRBJ2-7, with a tentative D call TRBD2 (5 bases). CDR1 and CDR2 from the germline V gene are MNHEY and SMNVEV (reference sequence). CDR3 length: 12 residues. Trimming removed 3 bases at V and 6 bases at J, with 9 bases between.

The rearrangement joins TRBV29-1 to TRBJ2-1; 10 bases map to TRBD2. Germline loops: CDR1 SQVTM, CDR2 ANQGSEA. J was trimmed by 9 bases and V by 1 base; bases with no gene match: 9. There are 15 residues in the CDR3. The CDR3, as DNA: TGCAGCGTTGAAGGACGAGCGGGGGGGCCGGGTGAGCAGTTCTTC. It specifies CSVEGRAGGPGEQFF.